This entry lists 13 T cell receptor beta chains sequenced from one sample in a study of CD8+CD57+ T cells in acquired aplastic anemia. The use of genomic DNA as template underpinned the TCR beta VDJ and CDR3 profiling. One entry per CDR3 protein results from TCRdb running MiXCR on the reads. The sample contains 250,000 to 300,000 distinct CDR3 sequences, 50% to 70% of which appear only once. Sequenced: sorted CD4+, CD8+, or CD8+CD57+ T cells (not recorded which) from PBMCs. Every receptor here comes from a human donor with severe aplastic anemia or a healthy control (not recorded which).

This clonotype has ten or more counts. The chain joins TRBV20-1 to TRBJ2-1, with 8 bases that match TRBD2. This CDR3 region has 17 residues. In germline, CDR1 is DFQATT, CDR2 SNEGSKA (reference sequence). J gave up 0 bases and V 0 bases, and 7 bases lay outside the gene matches. The CDR3: CSARDGSGVSSYNEQFF. CDR3 nucleotides: TGCAGTGCTAGAGACGGTAGCGGGGTAAGCTCCTACAATGAGCAGTTCTTC.

There are a few counts of this clonotype. The genes are TRBV10-2 and TRBJ2-7; D remains ambiguous. CDR1 is WSHSY, CDR2 SAAADI, per germline. Trimming cost V 3 bases and J 2 bases, with 5 bases left between them. This CDR3 is 12 amino acids long. Written as DNA, the CDR3 is TGCGCCAGCAGTGAAAGCACCTACGAGCAGTACTTC. This codes for CASSESTYEQYF.

This chain uses TRBV19 with TRBJ2-7, with 10 nucleotides matching TRBD1. The CDR3 is made up of 15 amino acids. Germline CDR1 is LNHDA and CDR2 is SQIVND (reference sequence). J lost 7 bases, V lost 4 bases, and 10 bases had no gene match. The DNA for the CDR3 is TGTGCCAGTAGTAGGGGGACAGGGGCCGGTGCGGAGCAGTACTTC. Protein: CASSRGTGAGAEQYF.

The CDR3 DNA reads TGTGCCAGCAGATTGGCCGGGACAGGGATAAGCACTGAAGCTTTCTTT. Translated, it gives CASRLAGTGISTEAFF. V usage is TRBV12-3 or TRBV12-4 and J usage is TRBJ1-1; TRBD1 aligns across 9 bases. With V trimmed by 6 bases and J by 4 bases, 12 bases remained unmatched. This CDR3 comprises 16 residues.

At least ten counts were recorded for this clonotype. J is TRBJ1-1 and V is TRBV5-5; 7 positions agree with TRBD1. This CDR3 is 14 amino acids long. CDR1 is SGHKS and CDR2 is YYEKEE in the germline V gene (reference sequence). The V gene end was trimmed by 5 bases and the J gene end by 4 bases; junction bases not matched to a gene: 8. CDR3 nucleotides: TGTGCCAGCAGTCAGGGGGTGTGGGGCACTGAAGCTTTCTTT. This gives the protein CASSQGVWGTEAFF.

The chain recombines TRBV7-8 with TRBJ2-7; 8 nucleotides agree with TRBD1. This CDR3 has 16 residues. Germline V CDR1 and CDR2: SGHVS, FQNEAQ. The trim removed 1 base at V and 2 bases at J, leaving 7 bases unmatched. This CDR3 is CASSLVAGGPPYEQYF. CDR3 nucleotides: TGTGCCAGCAGCTTAGTGGCAGGGGGCCCCCCCTACGAGCAGTACTTC.

V is TRBV20-1 and J is TRBJ2-7, with D perhaps matching TRBD2 (6 bases). Germline lookup yields CDR1 DFQATT and CDR2 SNEGSKA (reference sequence). V was shortened by 5 bases and J by 0 bases, with 8 bases between the two germline ends. The CDR3 is 12 amino acids. CDR3 in DNA: TGCAGTGCTGGCGGGAACTCCTACGAGCAGTACTTC. Translated: CSAGGNSYEQYF.

The chain uses TRBV7-2 and TRBJ2-3; D ambiguous. The V end was cut by 3 bases, the J end by 4 bases, with 11 bases between. CDR3 length: 14 amino acids. Germline CDR1 reads SGHTA; CDR2 reads FQGNSA. As DNA, the CDR3 is TGTGCCAGCAGCTTCTCCCTGTATTCAGATACGCAGTATTTT. Translated: CASSFSLYSDTQYF.

The rearrangement joins TRBV9 to TRBJ1-5; possibly TRBD1 for D (6 bases). There are 14 residues in the CDR3. V dropped 4 bases and J dropped 6 bases, with 14 bases sitting between them. Per germline, CDR1 SGDLS and CDR2 YYNGEE. The CDR3 coding sequence is TGTGCCAGCAGCCCCGCGCCAGGGGTTCAGCCCCAGCATTTT. This encodes CASSPAPGVQPQHF.

The J gene is TRBJ1-5, the V gene TRBV19; D is unclear. CDR3 length: 13 amino acids. Looked up from germline, CDR1 is LNHDA and CDR2 is SQIVND (reference sequence). The V gene lost 2 bases and the J gene lost 8 bases, with 10 bases spanning the gap. The CDR3 DNA reads TGTGCCAGTAGTATACCCCCAGTGGAGCCCCAGCATTTT. It codes for CASSIPPVEPQHF.

The V call is TRBV7-9, the J call TRBJ2-7, with 10 nucleotides matching TRBD2. Germline V lookup: CDR1 SEHNR, CDR2 FQNEAQ (reference sequence). With V trimmed by 5 bases and J by 3 bases, 10 bases remained unmatched. The CDR3 length is 16 residues. CDR3 bases: TGTGCCAGCAGCGGCCGACTAGCGGGCGCCGGCTACGAGCAGTACTTC. It codes for CASSGRLAGAGYEQYF.

As to this clonotype: Germline and junction disagree at one end, which may indicate a read error. The chain carries TRBV7-9 and TRBJ2-1; D call uncertain. Per the germline V gene, CDR1 is SEHNR and CDR2 is FQNEAQ (reference sequence). This CDR3 is 11 amino acids long. The CDR3 here is CASSFDNEQLF. CDR3 bases: TGTGCCAGCAGCTTCGACAATGAGCAGCTCTTC.

This clonotype was seen just once. The V and J genes are TRBV19 and TRBJ1-6; the D gene is possibly TRBD1 (5 bases). Germline loops: CDR1 LNHDA, CDR2 SQIVND (reference sequence). Trimming removed 0 bases at V and 4 bases at J, with 7 bases between. The CDR3 sequence is 15 residues long. The CDR3 is CASSIDGGYNSPLHF. The DNA of the CDR3 is TGTGCCAGTAGTATAGACGGGGGGTATAATTCACCCCTCCACTTT.